One and the same sample provided the 12 T cell receptor beta chains below, sequenced in a study of blood T cell repertoires in COVID-19. The repertoire was sequenced with immunoSEQ multiplex PCR; TCRdb's copy has only in-frame clones and lacks some. This sample carries approximately 98,000 clones, less than 75% of them seen once, and the ten largest clones take less than 2%. Sequenced: peripheral blood. These receptors were obtained from a woman aged 40 to 50 with acute or convalescent COVID-19.

V usage is TRBV19 and J usage is TRBJ1-6; 7 nucleotides match TRBD1. Unmatched junction bases numbered 3, after V lost 5 bases and J lost 8 bases. Looked up from germline, CDR1 is LNHDA and CDR2 is SQIVND (reference sequence). This CDR3 has 13 amino acids. The DNA for the CDR3 is TGTGCCAGTAGTGATACAGGGGATTCACCCCTCCACTTT. It codes for CASSDTGDSPLHF.

The chain combines TRBV19 with TRBJ1-5; TRBD1 matches 10 bases. This CDR3 comprises 16 residues. The V gene's germline CDR1 is LNHDA and CDR2 SQIVND (reference sequence). Trimming took 5 bases from V and 0 from J; bases not matched to a gene: 4. Written as DNA, the CDR3 is TGTGCCAGTAGTCTTCGACAGGGGGCTAGCAATCAGCCCCAGCATTTT. Translation: CASSLRQGASNQPQHF.

The V call is TRBV5-1, the J call TRBJ2-1, with TRBD1 matching 7 bases. Trimming removed 4 bases from V and 5 bases from J; junction bases left unmatched: 3. Per germline, CDR1 SGHRS and CDR2 YFSETQ. This CDR3 is 13 amino acids long. CDR3 nucleotide sequence: TGCGCCAGCAGCACAGGGGTGGACAATGAGCAGTTCTTC. Amino acid sequence: CASSTGVDNEQFF.

The table lists this clone with a count of one. V gene TRBV7-9 combines with J gene TRBJ2-1, with 7 bases aligning to TRBD2. Losses at the gene ends were 1 base for V and 11 bases for J; bases not matched to a gene: 5. The CDR3 has 13 amino acids. Germline CDR1 and CDR2: SEHNR and FQNEAQ (reference sequence). The CDR3 region is CASSLDWEGKQFF. CDR3 DNA sequence: TGTGCCAGCAGCTTAGACTGGGAGGGGAAGCAGTTCTTC.

The V and J genes are TRBV5-6 and TRBJ1-5; the D gene is possibly TRBD1 (5 bases). The CDR3 runs 14 residues. The germline V and J ends were trimmed by 7 bases and 4 bases, with 15 bases remaining between them. CDR1 SGHDT and CDR2 YYEEEE come from the germline V gene. CDR3 sequence: CASGYRGENQPQHF. The DNA of the CDR3 is TGTGCCAGCGGCTATCGGGGGGAGAATCAGCCCCAGCATTTT.

V usage is TRBV25-1 and J usage is TRBJ2-7; no clear D gene. Germline V lookup: CDR1 MGHDK, CDR2 SYGVNS. V was cut by 4 bases and J by 1 base, with 5 bases left in between. The CDR3 consists of 12 residues. For the CDR3, the DNA is TGTGCCAGCAGTGGGCAGTCCTACGAGCAGTACTTC. Its translation: CASSGQSYEQYF.

The V and J genes are TRBV11-2 and TRBJ1-2, with unresolved D. V was trimmed by 3 bases and J by 2 bases, leaving 7 bases between them. Germline-derived CDR1 and CDR2 are SGHAT and FQNNGV. This CDR3 comprises 13 residues. The CDR3 bases are TGTGCCAGCAGCTTGAGGGAGAACTATGGCTACACCTTC. Translation gives CASSLRENYGYTF.

The rearrangement links TRBV28 to TRBJ1-4, with 8 bases identical to TRBD1. Germline V gene sequence: CDR1 MDHEN, CDR2 SYDVKM. CDR3 length equals 13 residues. V shed 3 bases, J shed 8 bases, and the junction held 2 bases outside the gene matches. The CDR3 loop is CASSFGTGEKLFF. In DNA, the CDR3 is TGTGCCAGCAGTTTTGGGACAGGAGAAAAACTGTTTTTT.

This chain connects TRBV7-8 to TRBJ2-7; D is possibly TRBD1 (5 bases). The germline CDR1 and CDR2 sequences are SGHVS and FQNEAQ. The CDR3 spans 13 residues. V lost 3 bases to trimming and J lost 3 bases, with 9 bases between them. The CDR3 loop reads CASSFRTSYEQYF. CDR3 DNA: TGTGCCAGCAGCTTCAGGACAAGCTACGAGCAGTACTTC. Together with reference TRBV7-8 and TRBJ2-7, the CDR3 gives the full variable domain: GAGVSQSPRYKVAKRGQDVALRCDPISGHVSLFWYQQALGQGPEFLTYFQNEAQLDKSGLPSDRFFAERPEGSVSTLKIQRTQQEDSAVYLCASSFRTSYEQYFGPGTRLTVT.

The genes are TRBV5-4 and TRBJ2-3; D may be TRBD1 (5 bases). In germline, CDR1 is SGHNT, CDR2 YYREEE (reference sequence). CDR3 length: 13 amino acids. The V end was cut by 4 bases, the J end by 3 bases, with 9 bases between. CDR3 region: CASSPRQTDTQYF. CDR3 coding DNA: TGTGCCAGCAGCCCTAGACAGACAGATACGCAGTATTTT.

This chain joins TRBV7-9 and TRBJ2-2, with TRBD1 identical over 7 bases. Germline CDR1 and CDR2: SEHNR and FQNEAQ (reference sequence). Germline trimming cut 5 bases from V and 2 bases from J; bases unmatched to any gene: 8. CDR3 length: 16 residues. CDR3 coding DNA: TGTGCCAGCAGCGCTCCTTGGGACAGAAACACCGGGGAGCTGTTTTTT. It yields the protein CASSAPWDRNTGELFF. The variable domain in full, with the rest retrieved from reference TRBV7-9 and TRBJ2-2, is DTGVSQNPRHKITKRGQNVTFRCDPISEHNRLYWYRQTLGQGPEFLTYFQNEAQLEKSRLLSDRFSAERPKGSFSTLEIQRTEQGDSAMYLCASSAPWDRNTGELFFGEGSRLTVL.

This sequence joins TRBV4-3 and TRBJ1-1; D gene ambiguous. V lost 0 bases and J lost 5, with 7 bases in between. Germline V gene lookup returns CDR1 LGHNA and CDR2 YSLEER. The CDR3 loop spans 13 amino acids. CDR3 bases: TGCGCCAGCAGCCAAGATCCCTCGACTGAAGCTTTCTTT. Protein product: CASSQDPSTEAFF.